The TCR beta chain under discussion was sequenced for a study of OX40 agonist ivuxolimab in advanced cancers. The overall study: Partial responses were recorded for three patients, including one with hepatocellular carcinoma and two with cutaneous melanoma.

Notes on the study in general: Among the least clonally expanded were partial responders at 0.1-3.0 mg/kg. Doses of 0.1 to 3.0 mg/kg were accompanied by clonal expansion of CD4+ and CD8+ blood T cells by week 6.

In regard to this clone: The target antigen is unknown.

The V gene's germline CDR1 is SGHNT and CDR2 YYREEE (reference sequence). V gave up 5 bases and J gave up 6 bases; unmatched junction bases: 11. This CDR3 spans 16 amino acids. The protocol was immunoSEQ multiplex PCR, while the TCRdb copy is restricted to in-frame clones and leaves out a portion. The table includes tens of thousands of clones, 75% to 85% detected once. Sequences were derived from CD4+ or CD8+ T cells sorted from blood, sampled in a trial of the OX40 agonist ivuxolimab. The TCR comes from an adult with an advanced solid tumor such as melanoma, head and neck, liver or kidney cancer. This chain joins TRBV5-4 and TRBJ1-5; 10 bases map to TRBD1. CDR3 sequence: CASSLYGTGDSQPQHF. The CDR3 bases are TGTGCCAGCAGTCTGTACGGGACAGGGGATAGTCAGCCCCAGCATTTT.